This T cell receptor (beta chain) was identified in a study of blood T cell repertoires in COVID-19. Study information: T cells, B-cell-depleted T cells, or PBMCs provided the cDNA or gDNA that served as material.

Per germline, CDR1 MGHRA and CDR2 YSYEKL. CDR3 length: 15 residues. V lost 4 bases and J 6 bases, leaving 15 bases between the germline ends. The method was immunoSEQ multiplex PCR; TCRdb's version includes in-frame clones alone and lacks a portion of them. Counted here are 150,000 to 200,000 clones, about four fifths occurring once; the ten biggest clones make up around 12%. V is TRBV4-1 and J is TRBJ2-2; maybe TRBD2 (6 bases). The receptor was derived from a woman older than 75 with COVID-19, enrolled during active disease. Sample: peripheral blood. The CDR3 protein is CASSPPPRGAGELFF. The CDR3 DNA follows: TGCGCCAGCAGCCCCCCCCCGCGGGGCGCCGGGGAGCTGTTTTTT.